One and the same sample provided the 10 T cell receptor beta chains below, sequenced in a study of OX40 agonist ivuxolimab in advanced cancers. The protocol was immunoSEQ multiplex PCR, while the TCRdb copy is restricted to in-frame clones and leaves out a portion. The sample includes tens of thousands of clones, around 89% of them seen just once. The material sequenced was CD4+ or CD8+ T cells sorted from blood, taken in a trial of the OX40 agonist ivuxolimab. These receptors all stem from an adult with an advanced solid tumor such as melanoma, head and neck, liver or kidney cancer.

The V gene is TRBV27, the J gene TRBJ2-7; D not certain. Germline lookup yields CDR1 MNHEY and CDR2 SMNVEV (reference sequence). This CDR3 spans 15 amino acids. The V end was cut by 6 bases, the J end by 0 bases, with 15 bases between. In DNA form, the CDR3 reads TGTGCCAGCAGCCGCGGCGGACGGACCTCCTACGAGCAGTACTTC. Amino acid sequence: CASSRGGRTSYEQYF.

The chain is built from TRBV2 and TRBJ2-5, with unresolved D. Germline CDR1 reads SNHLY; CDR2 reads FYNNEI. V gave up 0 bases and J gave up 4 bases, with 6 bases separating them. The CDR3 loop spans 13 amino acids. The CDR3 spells CASSEAHGETQYF. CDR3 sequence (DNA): TGTGCCAGCAGTGAAGCTCATGGAGAGACCCAGTACTTC. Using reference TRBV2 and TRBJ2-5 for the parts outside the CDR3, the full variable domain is EPEVTQTPSHQVTQMGQEVILRCVPISNHLYFYWYRQILGQKVEFLVSFYNNEISEKSEIFDDQFSVERPDGSNFTLKIRSTKLEDSAMYFCASSEAHGETQYFGPGTRLLVL.

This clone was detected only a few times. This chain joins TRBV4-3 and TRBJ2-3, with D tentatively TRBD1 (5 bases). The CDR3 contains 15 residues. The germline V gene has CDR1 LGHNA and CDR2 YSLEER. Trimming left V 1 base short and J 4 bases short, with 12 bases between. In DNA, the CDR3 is TGCGCCAGCAGCCAAGGCAGGGAAGGGTCAGATACGCAGTATTTT. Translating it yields CASSQGREGSDTQYF.

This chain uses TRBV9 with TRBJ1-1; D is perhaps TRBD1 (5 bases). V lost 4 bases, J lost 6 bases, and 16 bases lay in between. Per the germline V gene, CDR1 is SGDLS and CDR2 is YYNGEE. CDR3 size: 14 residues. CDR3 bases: TGTGCCAGCAGCCTGGGGACGGCATTCCCTGAAGCTTTCTTT. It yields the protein CASSLGTAFPEAFF.

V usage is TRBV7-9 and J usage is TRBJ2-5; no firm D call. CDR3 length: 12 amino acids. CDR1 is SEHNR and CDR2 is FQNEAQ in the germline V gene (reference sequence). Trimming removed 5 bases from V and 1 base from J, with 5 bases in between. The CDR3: CASSPPQETQYF. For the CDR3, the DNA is TGTGCCAGCAGCCCCCCCCAAGAGACCCAGTACTTC.

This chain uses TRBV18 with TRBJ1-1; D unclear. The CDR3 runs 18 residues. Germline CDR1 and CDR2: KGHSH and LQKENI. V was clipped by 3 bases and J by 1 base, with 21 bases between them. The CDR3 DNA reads TGTGCCAGCTCACCGATTGGCCCAGGAGGGAGGGAGAACACTGAAGCTTTCTTT. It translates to CASSPIGPGGRENTEAFF. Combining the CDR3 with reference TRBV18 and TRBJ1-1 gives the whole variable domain NAGVMQNPRHLVRRRGQEARLRCSPMKGHSHVYWYRQLPEEGLKFMVYLQKENIIDESGMPKERFSAEFPKEGPSILRIQQVVRGDSAAYFCASSPIGPGGRENTEAFFGQGTRLTVV.

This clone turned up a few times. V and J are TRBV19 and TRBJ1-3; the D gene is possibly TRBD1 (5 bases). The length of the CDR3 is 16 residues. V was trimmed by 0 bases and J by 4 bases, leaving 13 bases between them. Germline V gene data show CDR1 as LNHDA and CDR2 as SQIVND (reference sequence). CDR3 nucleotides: TGTGCCAGTAGTATAGATCCAAGGGGATCCGGAAACACCATATATTTT. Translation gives CASSIDPRGSGNTIYF.

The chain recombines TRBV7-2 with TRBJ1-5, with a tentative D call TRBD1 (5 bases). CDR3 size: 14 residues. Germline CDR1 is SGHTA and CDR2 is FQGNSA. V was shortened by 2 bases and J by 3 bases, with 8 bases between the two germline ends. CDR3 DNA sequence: TGTGCCAGCAGCTTATCAGGGAACAATCAGCCCCAGCATTTT. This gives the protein CASSLSGNNQPQHF.

CDR3 loop: CASSEQGYGYTF. The CDR3 DNA reads TGTGCCAGCAGTGAACAGGGATATGGCTACACCTTC. The chain links TRBV6-1 to TRBJ1-2; weak D call: TRBD1 (5 bases). CDR3 length equals 12 residues. Germline loops: CDR1 MNHNS, CDR2 SASEGT. V dropped 2 bases and J dropped 5 bases, with 6 bases sitting between them.

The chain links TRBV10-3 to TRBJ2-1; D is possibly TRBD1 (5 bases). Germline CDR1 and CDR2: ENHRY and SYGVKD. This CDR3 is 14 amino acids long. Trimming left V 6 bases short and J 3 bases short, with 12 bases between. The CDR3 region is CAISIQEGYNEQFF. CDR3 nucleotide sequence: TGTGCCATCAGCATACAGGAAGGCTACAATGAGCAGTTCTTC.